Listed below are T cell receptor beta chains from one sample, sequenced in a study of blood T cell repertoires in COVID-19. The method was immunoSEQ multiplex PCR; TCRdb's version includes in-frame clones alone and lacks a portion of them. Here the sample spans 200,000 to 250,000 clones, 80% to 90% being singletons. Input material: PBMCs or T cells enriched from blood (not recorded which). These receptors came from a woman in her forties or fifties with acute COVID-19. CDR3s include the opening cysteine and the closing phenylalanine or tryptophan. A D gene is named only where the DNA matches it firmly. The size field is filled for only some rows; it gives once, few, many or a size class.

clone size: few
J gene: TRBJ2-1
D gene: TRBD2
V gene: TRBV11-1
CDR3 DNA: TGTGCCAGCAGCCGTTATCTAGCGGGAGGCTACAATGAGCAGTTCTTC
CDR3 protein: CASSRYLAGGYNEQFF

clone size: once
J gene: TRBJ1-1
D gene: .
V gene: TRBV5-4
CDR3 DNA: TGTGCCAGCAGCTTGGGCAGGGAAGGGACTGAAGCTTTCTTT
CDR3 protein: CASSLGREGTEAFF

clone size: .
J gene: TRBJ2-1
D gene: .
V gene: TRBV7-6
CDR3 DNA: TGTGCCAGCAGCCCCAGGGATGATGAGCAGTTCTTC
CDR3 protein: CASSPRDDEQFF

clone size: .
J gene: TRBJ1-6
D gene: .
V gene: TRBV7-3
CDR3 DNA: TGTGCCAGCAGCTTGCACAGGAGCAATTCACCCCTCCACTTT
CDR3 protein: CASSLHRSNSPLHF

clone size: .
J gene: TRBJ2-7
D gene: .
V gene: TRBV11-2
CDR3 DNA: TGTGCCAGCAGCTTCCTCAGTTTCTCCTACGAGCAGTACTTC
CDR3 protein: CASSFLSFSYEQYF

clone size: .
J gene: TRBJ2-7
D gene: TRBD1
V gene: TRBV5-4
CDR3 DNA: TGTGCCAGCAGCCAACAGGGGCGGGAGCAGTACTTC
CDR3 protein: CASSQQGREQYF

clone size: .
J gene: TRBJ2-7
D gene: .
V gene: TRBV9
CDR3 DNA: TGTGCCAGCAGCGTAGCCGGGTCCGCCGAGCAGTACTTC
CDR3 protein: CASSVAGSAEQYF

clone size: once
J gene: TRBJ2-1
D gene: .
V gene: TRBV5-1
CDR3 DNA: TGCGCCGGCAGCTTCTCAGGCGCCACTGAGCAGTTCTTC
CDR3 protein: CAGSFSGATEQFF

clone size: .
J gene: TRBJ1-2
D gene: TRBD1
V gene: TRBV2
CDR3 DNA: TGTGCCAGCAGGGACAGGCCATTATCGGTTCATGGCTACACCTTC
CDR3 protein: CASRDRPLSVHGYTF

clone size: .
J gene: TRBJ2-7
D gene: TRBD2
V gene: TRBV6-6
CDR3 DNA: TGTGCCACTGCGGGAGGGCCCTCCTACGAGCAGTACTTC
CDR3 protein: CATAGGPSYEQYF

clone size: once
J gene: TRBJ2-7
D gene: TRBD2
V gene: TRBV19
CDR3 DNA: TGTGCCAGTAGTCCTAGGCCTGAACTAGCGTCCTACGAGCAGTACTTC
CDR3 protein: CASSPRPELASYEQYF

clone size: .
J gene: TRBJ2-4
D gene: .
V gene: TRBV5-1
CDR3 DNA: TGCGCCAGCAGCCGAGCAGCCAAAAACATTCAGTACTTC
CDR3 protein: CASSRAAKNIQYF

clone size: .
J gene: TRBJ2-3
D gene: .
V gene: TRBV18
CDR3 DNA: TGTGCCAGCTCACCAGAGGGAGCCGCGTATACGCAGTATTTT
CDR3 protein: CASSPEGAAYTQYF

clone size: once
J gene: TRBJ2-7
D gene: TRBD2
V gene: TRBV28
CDR3 DNA: TGTGCCAGCAGTTCCCACCCCCCGCTAGACGGGAGGGACTACGAGCAGTACTTC
CDR3 protein: CASSSHPPLDGRDYEQYF